A single sample gave rise to the 4 T cell receptor beta chains below, sequenced in a study of a mutant IDH1 vaccine in newly diagnosed glioma (dated by TCRdb to the early 2020s). The time point label corresponds to: week 47, end of study. Each vaccine dose was 300 ug of a 20-mer mutant IDH1 peptide in Montanide, given subcutaneously with topical imiquimod. Receptors were amplified or captured by the immunoSEQ multiplex PCR assay. TCRdb limited this immuneACCESS table to in-frame rearrangements with V and J called. A share of clones is missing; checked studies link under half to unresolved V genes, and the rest is unexplained. The table for this sample lists about 94,000 clones; under 90% of them were counted only once. The biggest ten clones account for 0.75% to 0.95% of the sample. These receptors' targets are unknown. The sample was PBMCs, taken from a glioma patient whose treatment included an IDH1 peptide vaccine. The receptors were gathered from a woman between 50 and 59 years old with glioma.

This clone has just a few counts. The CDR3 region has the DNA TGTGCCAGCAGCGCAAGACGGATTTATGAAGCTTTCTTT. This sequence encodes CASSARRIYEAFF. V and J are TRBV7-9 and TRBJ1-1; D is unresolved. CDR3 size: 13 residues. V was pared by 5 bases and J by 7 bases, with 14 bases between. Per the germline V gene, CDR1 is SEHNR and CDR2 is FQNEAQ (reference sequence).

The CDR3: CASSMLAGAPRSQYF. The CDR3 bases are TGTGCCAGCAGCATGCTAGCGGGAGCCCCCCGATCGCAGTATTTT. J is TRBJ2-3 and V is TRBV7-3; 10 bases align to TRBD2. V lost 5 bases, J lost 10 bases, and 12 bases stayed unmatched. There are 15 residues in the CDR3. From germline, CDR1 is SGHTA and CDR2 FQGTGA.

This rearrangement joins TRBV7-9 to TRBJ2-2; D not certain. V lost 3 bases, J lost 5 bases, and 7 bases lay in between. In germline, CDR1 is SEHNR, CDR2 FQNEAQ (reference sequence). This CDR3 is built from 13 residues. The CDR3 DNA reads as TGTGCCAGCAGCTTGACTCGGACCGGGGAGCTGTTTTTT. This sequence encodes CASSLTRTGELFF.

Only one count was recorded for this clone. This chain connects TRBV5-5 to TRBJ1-1; no clear D. In germline, CDR1 is SGHKS, CDR2 YYEKEE (reference sequence). The V end lost 5 bases, the J end lost 11 bases, and 19 bases lay between the germline ends. The CDR3 is 13 amino acids. Here the CDR3 DNA reads TGTGCCAGCAGGCCCGACACTTTACGCAGGGCTTTCTTT. Residues: CASRPDTLRRAFF.